Below are 19 T cell receptor beta chains sequenced from a single sample in a study of early T cells in non-severe SARS-CoV-2 infection. Each CDR3 protein gets one entry after TCRdb re-called the 5' RACE reads with MiXCR. The profile shows roughly 49,000 distinct CDR3 sequences, 3.5% to 4.5% of them singletons. Sequencing input: whole blood. These receptors came from an adult who was a healthcare worker with PCR-confirmed SARS-CoV-2 infection or an uninfected control (not recorded which).

This clonotype was found many times. In DNA form, the CDR3 reads TGTGCCAGCAGTGGAGATGCCTACATCAACACTGAAGCTTTCTTT. Residues: CASSGDAYINTEAFF. V and J are TRBV6-6 and TRBJ1-1; D ambiguous. Germline assignment: CDR1 MNHNY and CDR2 SVGAGI (reference sequence). V shed 5 bases and J shed 2 bases, with 15 bases lying between them. The CDR3 spans 15 residues.

This clonotype was seen many times. V usage is TRBV13 and J usage is TRBJ2-7; possible D gene TRBD2, 6 bases. The CDR3 loop spans 13 amino acids. The germline CDR1 and CDR2 sequences are PRHDT and FYEKMQ (reference sequence). V dropped 4 bases and J dropped 3 bases, with 10 bases sitting between them. The CDR3 sequence: CASSSPGLYEQYF. The CDR3 DNA reads as TGTGCCAGCAGCTCGCCGGGACTCTACGAGCAGTACTTC.

This clonotype is labeled medium-sized. V and J are TRBV2 and TRBJ2-2; D may be TRBD1 (6 bases). Per the germline V gene, CDR1 is SNHLY and CDR2 is FYNNEI. The CDR3 totals 15 residues. The V end was cut by 7 bases, the J end by 4 bases, with 16 bases between. CDR3 region: CASTHRDKVTGELFF. CDR3 nucleotide sequence: TGTGCCAGCACCCACCGGGACAAAGTCACCGGGGAGCTGTTTTTT.

At least ten counts were recorded for this clonotype. This chain uses TRBV20-1 with TRBJ2-3, with TRBD1 matching over 9 bases. CDR1 is DFQATT, CDR2 SNEGSKA, per germline (reference sequence). V lost 5 bases, J lost 3 bases, and 9 bases stayed unmatched. The CDR3 sequence is 15 residues long. The CDR3: CSALDRGLGTDTQYF. The CDR3 DNA sequence: TGCAGTGCTTTAGACAGGGGGTTAGGGACAGATACGCAGTATTTT.

This clonotype was detected ten times or more. The rearrangement joins TRBV7-3 to TRBJ2-3; 12 bases fit TRBD2. The V gene end was trimmed by 3 bases and the J gene end by 5 bases; junction bases not matched to a gene: 6. The CDR3 is 16 residues long. CDR1 and CDR2 (germline): SGHTA, FQGTGA. CDR3 sequence: CASSFRLAGEEDTQYF. CDR3 coding DNA: TGTGCCAGCAGCTTCAGACTAGCGGGAGAGGAAGATACGCAGTATTTT. Combining the CDR3 with reference TRBV7-3 and TRBJ2-3 gives the whole variable domain GAGVSQTPSNKVTEKGKYVELRCDPISGHTALYWYRQSLGQGPEFLIYFQGTGAADDSGLPNDRFFAVRPEGSVSTLKIQRTERGDSAVYLCASSFRLAGEEDTQYFGPGTRLTVL.

This clonotype was detected many times. The chain couples TRBV20-1 to TRBJ2-7, with a tentative D call TRBD2 (5 bases). The CDR3 has 13 residues. Per the germline V gene, CDR1 is DFQATT and CDR2 is SNEGSKA (reference sequence). Trimming left V 3 bases short and J 3 bases short, with 12 bases between. The CDR3 DNA sequence: TGCAGTGCTAGGGACTTTGGGGACTACGAGCAGTACTTC. Translating gives CSARDFGDYEQYF.

This clonotype was detected many times. The V call is TRBV10-3, the J call TRBJ1-1; D remains unclear. Germline loops: CDR1 ENHRY, CDR2 SYGVKD. The CDR3 totals 13 residues. The V and J ends lost 4 bases and 1 base respectively, with 7 bases between them. CDR3 amino acids: CAISARQNTEAFF. In DNA form, the CDR3 reads TGTGCCATCAGTGCCCGACAGAACACTGAAGCTTTCTTT.

The rearrangement joins TRBV3-1 to TRBJ1-2, with a tentative D call TRBD1 (6 bases). V lost 8 bases to trimming and J lost 4 bases, with 14 bases between them. CDR3 length: 13 amino acids. Germline V gene lookup returns CDR1 LGHDT and CDR2 YNNKEL (reference sequence). The DNA for the CDR3 is TGTGCCAGCGCACCGGGGGCCTCCTATGGCTACACCTTC. This encodes CASAPGASYGYTF.

This clonotype was picked up many times. This chain joins TRBV11-3 and TRBJ2-1, with 8 nucleotides matching TRBD1. Germline-derived CDR1 and CDR2 are SGHNT and YENEEA. This CDR3 has 16 residues. The V and J ends lost 5 bases and 10 bases, in that order; junction bases with no gene match: 16. The CDR3 loop reads CASSVGQGSIYREQFF. For the CDR3, the DNA is TGTGCCAGCAGCGTCGGACAGGGAAGCATCTATCGGGAGCAGTTCTTC.

This clonotype was detected a few times. This chain connects TRBV5-1 to TRBJ2-1; TRBD2 matches at 7 bases. Per the germline V gene, CDR1 is SGHRS and CDR2 is YFSETQ. The CDR3 is 15 residues long. V lost 1 base, J lost 1 base, and 2 bases stayed unmatched. The CDR3 sequence is CASSLSGVSYNEQFF. The CDR3 DNA reads as TGCGCCAGCAGCTTGAGCGGGGTATCCTACAATGAGCAGTTCTTC.

This clonotype was observed many times. In DNA, the CDR3 is TGTGCCAGCACCCACGGGGGACTAGCGGGTTACAATGAGCAGTTCTTC. It specifies CASTHGGLAGYNEQFF. J is TRBJ2-1 and V is TRBV7-3; 12 positions match TRBD2. Trimming at V came to 7 bases and at J to 4 bases, leaving 8 bases not matched to a gene. The CDR3 runs 16 residues. Germline lookup yields CDR1 SGHTA and CDR2 FQGTGA.

The table lists this clonotype with many counts. The CDR3 nucleotides read TGTGCCAGCAGCCTCAGGGAGCGGTACAATGAGCAGTTCTTC. It encodes CASSLRERYNEQFF. This chain joins TRBV9 and TRBJ2-1, with D perhaps being TRBD1 or TRBD2 (5 bases each). Germline V gene lookup returns CDR1 SGDLS and CDR2 YYNGEE. Trimming shortened V by 4 bases and J by 4 bases, and 12 bases separated the two germline ends. CDR3 length equals 14 residues.

This clonotype was observed at least ten times. V usage is TRBV5-6 and J usage is TRBJ2-2; no clear D gene. The germline V gene encodes CDR1 SGHDT and CDR2 YYEEEE. The CDR3 extends over 13 amino acids. V dropped 5 bases and J dropped 5 bases, with 10 bases sitting between them. CDR3 sequence reads: CASRGRRTGELFF. The CDR3, as DNA: TGTGCCAGCAGAGGACGTAGGACCGGGGAGCTGTTTTTT.

The sample holds many counts of this clonotype. The CDR3 loop is CASSPEGGEETQYF. Here the CDR3 DNA reads TGTGCCAGCAGCCCCGAGGGCGGGGAGGAGACCCAGTACTTC. The genes are TRBV7-8 and TRBJ2-5; possibly TRBD2 for D (6 bases). Germline V CDR1 and CDR2: SGHVS, FQNEAQ. The V end was cut by 5 bases, the J end by 5 bases, with 15 bases between. This CDR3 is 14 amino acids long.

J is TRBJ2-1 and V is TRBV12-5; weak D call: TRBD1 (5 bases). The germline V gene has CDR1 LGHNT and CDR2 FRNRAP. The CDR3 totals 16 residues. V lost 6 bases and J 1 base, leaving 16 bases between the germline ends. The DNA for the CDR3 is TGTGCTAGTGGACACCGAACAGGCAGTTCCTACAATGAGCAGTTCTTC. This encodes CASGHRTGSSYNEQFF.

This clonotype was picked up many times. V usage is TRBV5-4 and J usage is TRBJ2-6, with D unclear. CDR1 and CDR2 from the germline V gene are SGHNT and YYREEE (reference sequence). CDR3 length: 17 residues. V was shortened by 1 base and J by 0 bases, with 11 bases between the two germline ends. The CDR3 nucleotides read TGTGCCAGCAGCTTGCAACTGGGGAACTCTGGGGCCAACGTCCTGACTTTC. It yields the protein CASSLQLGNSGANVLTF.

This clonotype was seen many times. This chain links TRBV29-1 with TRBJ2-7, with D possibly being TRBD1 (6 bases). CDR1 is SQVTM, CDR2 ANQGSEA, per germline. The CDR3 length is 13 residues. V was pared by 2 bases and J by 1 base, with 9 bases between. The DNA for the CDR3 is TGCAGCGTTGAATCGGACAGATCCTACGAGCAGTACTTC. Translating gives CSVESDRSYEQYF.

The V gene is TRBV4-3, the J gene TRBJ2-7; TRBD1 is a possible D gene (6 bases). This CDR3 region has 15 residues. The germline V and J ends were trimmed by 4 bases and 2 bases, with 15 bases remaining between them. CDR1 LGHNA and CDR2 YSLEER come from the germline V gene. CDR3 DNA sequence: TGCGCCAGCAGCCCCAGCATAGGGGGTCCCTACGAGCAGTACTTC. Its protein product is CASSPSIGGPYEQYF.

This clonotype occurred many times. V usage is TRBV2 and J usage is TRBJ1-6; tentatively, D is TRBD1 (5 bases). From germline, CDR1 is SNHLY and CDR2 FYNNEI. The ends were cut back, 7 bases at V and 6 bases at J, with 16 bases in the middle. The CDR3 is 15 amino acids. The CDR3 bases are TGTGCCAGCATCCGCGGGACCCGGGGTAATTCACCCCTCCACTTT. It is translated as CASIRGTRGNSPLHF. The variable domain in full, with the rest retrieved from reference TRBV2 and TRBJ1-6, is EPEVTQTPSHQVTQMGQEVILRCVPISNHLYFYWYRQILGQKVEFLVSFYNNEISEKSEIFDDQFSVERPDGSNFTLKIRSTKLEDSAMYFCASIRGTRGNSPLHFGNGTRLTVT.